This TCR beta chain was captured by sequencing in a study of blood T cell dynamics during melanoma immunotherapy. Across the whole study: First-line therapy was either pembrolizumab or nivolumab with ipilimumab for metastatic melanoma.

Method: immunoSEQ multiplex PCR; TCRdb's copy keeps in-frame clones and lacks some. The data hold about 11,000 clones, with almost 85% observed a single time. With regard to this clone: As yet, its antigen is unknown.

Described time point: week 3, after first cycle of checkpoint inhibitor. Sampling occurred pretreatment (T0) and at week 3 (W3), after cycle one of checkpoint blockade. CDR1 is MDHEN, CDR2 SYDVKM, per germline. The V end lost 5 bases, the J end lost 1 base, and 14 bases lay between the germline ends. There are 15 residues in the CDR3. Findings of the study overall: The study could not tell melanoma-specific clones from general immune activation.

The sequence derives from a human donor with melanoma. The sequences come from blood, collected from a patient treated with checkpoint blockade. This chain joins TRBV28 and TRBJ1-1, with D possibly being TRBD1 (5 bases). The CDR3, as DNA: TGTGCCAGCAGTGCCTTTTGGGGGGGGAACACTGAAGCTTTCTTT. Translation gives CASSAFWGGNTEAFF.